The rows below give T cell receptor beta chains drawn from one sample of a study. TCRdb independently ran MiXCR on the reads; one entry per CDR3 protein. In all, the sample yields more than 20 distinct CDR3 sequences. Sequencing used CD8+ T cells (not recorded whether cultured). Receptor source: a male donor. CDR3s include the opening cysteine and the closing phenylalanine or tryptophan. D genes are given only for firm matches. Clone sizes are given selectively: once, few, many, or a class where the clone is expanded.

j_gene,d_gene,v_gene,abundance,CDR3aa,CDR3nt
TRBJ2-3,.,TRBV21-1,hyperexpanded,CAPRPGPRSTDTQYF,TGTGCCCCCAGGCCGGGCCCGAGAAGCACAGATACGCAGTATTTT
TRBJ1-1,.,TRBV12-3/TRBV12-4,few,CASSSGWGVGAFF,TGTGCCAGCAGTTCCGGTTGGGGGGTGGGGGCTTTCTTT
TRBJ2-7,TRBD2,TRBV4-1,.,CASSQEAGGKQYF,TGCGCCAGCAGCCAAGAGGCGGGAGGCAAGCAGTACTTC
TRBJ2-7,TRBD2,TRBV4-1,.,CASSQEAGGEQYF,TGCGCCAGCAGCCAAGAGGCGGGAGGCGAGCAGTACTTC
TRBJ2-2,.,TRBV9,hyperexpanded,CASSVSRAGTGELFF,TGTGCCAGCAGCGTCAGCAGGGCGGGCACCGGGGAGCTGTTTTTT
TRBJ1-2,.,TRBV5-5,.,CASSLTEAHGYTF,TGTGCCAGCAGCTTGACGGAGGCTCATGGCTACACCTTC
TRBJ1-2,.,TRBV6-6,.,CASNIAGDYGYTF,TGTGCCAGCAATATAGCCGGCGACTATGGCTACACCTTC
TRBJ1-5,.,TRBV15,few,CATRRGEGQEKKQPQHF,TGTGCCACCAGGAGAGGGGAGGGTCAGGAAAAGAAACAGCCCCAGCATTTT
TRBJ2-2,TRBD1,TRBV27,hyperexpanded,CASSTRDSNTGELFF,TGTGCCAGCAGTACCCGGGACAGTAACACCGGGGAGCTGTTTTTT